The 20 T cell receptor beta chains below come from one sample, sequenced in a study of tumor-infiltrating lymphocytes in primary liver carcinoma. A constant-region primer primed TCR beta cDNA synthesis from about 0.55 ug of total RNA. Libraries of TCR beta came from three nested multiplex PCR rounds with slightly modified ARM-PCR. The two initial PCR rounds, about 9 cycles each, used TRBV1-TRBV30 forward and C-beta reverse primers. TCRdb reprocessed the multiplex PCR reads via MiXCR and lists one record per CDR3 protein. The sample contains about 180,000 distinct CDR3 sequences, around 60% of which appear only once. Germline DNA was extracted alongside blood RNA, which was obtained from unsorted whole blood. The sequencing input was peripheral blood. These receptors were collected from a man aged 40-49 years with primary liver carcinoma and hepatitis B virus infection.

The chain combines TRBV6-1 with TRBJ2-5; 7 bases map to TRBD2. The CDR3 consists of 16 residues. Germline V gives CDR1 MNHNS, CDR2 SASEGT. J gave up 0 bases and V 5 bases, and 9 bases lay outside the gene matches. CDR3 residues: CASSPPGGVYQETQYF. The CDR3 DNA follows: TGTGCCAGCAGTCCTCCGGGGGGTGTGTACCAAGAGACCCAGTACTTC.

The V call is TRBV2, the J call TRBJ2-7, with 11 bases aligning to TRBD2. The CDR3 sequence is 15 residues long. CDR1 is SNHLY, CDR2 FYNNEI, per germline. The ends lost 6 bases at V and 11 bases at J; junction bases unmatched: 15. The CDR3 coding sequence is TGTGCCAGCAGGTCTTCACTAGCGGGAGTTGACGAAAAGTACTTC. Its protein product is CASRSSLAGVDEKYF.

CDR3: CASSLAGTSYEQYF. The CDR3 nucleotides are TGTGCCAGCAGTTTGGCGGGAACTTCCTACGAGCAGTACTTC. The chain joins TRBV28 to TRBJ2-7; a possible D gene is TRBD2 (6 bases). CDR3 length: 14 amino acids. V was cut by 3 bases and J by 1 base, with 10 bases left in between. Germline V lookup: CDR1 MDHEN, CDR2 SYDVKM.

As to this clonotype: Because the CDR3 is missing its conserved closing phenylalanine or tryptophan, this is likely a read error. The CDR3, as DNA: TGTGCCAGCAGCTTGACTAGCAATGAGCAGTTCTCC. Its translation: CASSLTSNEQFS. This chain uses TRBV6-5 with TRBJ2-1; perhaps TRBD2 as D (6 bases). Germline assignment: CDR1 MNHEY and CDR2 SVGAGI. The V gene lost 6 bases and the J gene lost 6 bases, with 9 bases spanning the gap. There are 12 residues in the CDR3.

This clonotype was observed many times. This chain connects TRBV11-3 to TRBJ2-2; D call uncertain. V was trimmed by 1 base and J by 1 base, leaving 4 bases between them. The CDR3 has 14 amino acids. Germline V gives CDR1 SGHNT, CDR2 YENEEA. The DNA of the CDR3 is TGTGCCAGCAGCTTAGGGAAGAACACCGGGGAGCTGTTTTTT. This sequence encodes CASSLGKNTGELFF.

This chain uses TRBV11-2 with TRBJ2-1, with 8 bases aligning to TRBD1. The CDR3 loop spans 19 amino acids. Germline-derived CDR1 and CDR2 are SGHAT and FQNNGV. V was pared by 7 bases and J by 0 bases, with 17 bases of the junction left unmatched. The CDR3, as DNA: TGTGCCAGCATCCAATTCCTCAGGGGGCGCCGAGCCTCCTACAATGAGCAGTTCTTC. Amino acid sequence: CASIQFLRGRRASYNEQFF.

The CDR3 coding sequence is TGCAGCGTTGAAACAGGGGTAGGTTCACCCCTCCACTTT. Its protein is CSVETGVGSPLHF. This chain uses TRBV29-1 with TRBJ1-6, with 7 bases identical to TRBD1. J lost 9 bases, V lost 2 bases, and 4 bases had no gene match. The CDR3 consists of 13 residues. Germline CDR1 is SQVTM and CDR2 is ANQGSEA.

The chain recombines TRBV5-4 with TRBJ2-1, with D tentatively TRBD1 (5 bases). There are 14 residues in the CDR3. The germline V gene has CDR1 SGHNT and CDR2 YYREEE (reference sequence). Trimming took 7 bases from V and 1 from J, leaving 12 bases between them. The CDR3 DNA reads as TGTGCCAGCCTTCCAGGGCTATCCTACAATGAGCAGTTCTTC. Its translation: CASLPGLSYNEQFF. Supplemented by reference TRBV5-4 and TRBJ2-1, the full variable domain reads ETGVTQSPTHLIKTRGQQVTLRCSSQSGHNTVSWYQQALGQGPQFIFQYYREEENGRGNFPPRFSGLQFPNYSSELNVNALELDDSALYLCASLPGLSYNEQFFGPGTRLTVL.

Of note for this clonotype: One junction end disagrees with the germline gene, perhaps due to a read error. The chain combines TRBV6-1 with TRBJ2-1, with D perhaps matching TRBD2 (6 bases). The CDR3 runs to 15 residues. From germline, CDR1 is MNHNS and CDR2 SASEGT. The DNA of the CDR3 is TGTGCAAGCAGTGAACGAAGCGGAGGGTACAATGATCAGTTCTTC. It translates to CASSERSGGYNDQFF.

The CDR3 protein is CAWTRVSPTDTQYF. The CDR3 coding sequence is TGTGCCTGGACCAGGGTTAGTCCCACAGATACGCAGTATTTT. The chain joins TRBV30 to TRBJ2-3; the D gene is possibly TRBD1 (5 bases). Germline CDR1 is GTSNPN and CDR2 is SVGIG (reference sequence). The CDR3 contains 14 residues. Trimming left V 4 bases short and J 2 bases short, with 13 bases between.

Regarding this clonotype: A read error is possible here, since a much larger clone lies one base away. The chain employs TRBV6-5 and TRBJ2-7, with 7 bases lining up with TRBD2. The CDR3 is 14 amino acids. Germline assignment: CDR1 MNHEY and CDR2 SVGAGI. The CDR3 DNA follows: TGTGCCAGCTGTTACTACCTAGCGGTGTACGAGCAGTACTTC. This translates into CASCYYLAVYEQYF.

The chain combines TRBV5-1 with TRBJ1-3, with 10 nucleotides matching TRBD1. V trimming: 4 bases; J trimming: 4 bases; junction bases outside the gene matches: 5. The germline V gene encodes CDR1 SGHRS and CDR2 YFSETQ. This CDR3 contains 15 residues. CDR3 in DNA: TGCGCCAGCAGCCAGGGACAGGGGTACGGAAACACCATATATTTT. It yields the protein CASSQGQGYGNTIYF.

V and J are TRBV6-1 and TRBJ1-5, with 9 bases lining up with TRBD1. The CDR3 runs 14 residues. CDR1 and CDR2 from the germline V gene are MNHNS and SASEGT. The V and J ends lost 10 bases and 3 bases, in that order; junction bases with no gene match: 7. The CDR3 loop reads CAIGGQGFNQPQHF. The DNA for the CDR3 is TGTGCCATCGGGGGACAGGGATTCAATCAGCCCCAGCATTTT.

This clonotype was seen a handful of times. The CDR3: CAWSAPLEQFF. In DNA form, the CDR3 reads TGTGCCTGGAGTGCCCCCTTGGAGCAGTTCTTC. The V gene is TRBV30, the J gene TRBJ2-1; D unclear. CDR3 length: 11 residues. Trimming took off 1 base at V and 10 bases at J, with 8 bases between the two ends. Germline V lookup: CDR1 GTSNPN, CDR2 SVGIG (reference sequence). Full variable domain (rest looked up from reference TRBV30 and TRBJ2-1): SQTIHQWPATLVQPVGSPLSLECTVEGTSNPNLYWYRQAAGRGLQLLFYSVGIGQISSEVPQNLSASRPQDRQFILSSKKLLLSDSGFYLCAWSAPLEQFFGPGTRLTVL.

With respect to this clonotype: The junction does not match germline at one end; this may be a read error. This sequence joins TRBV10-3 and TRBJ2-5; the D call may be TRBD1 or TRBD2 (5 bases each). There are 14 residues in the CDR3. Germline-derived CDR1 and CDR2 are ENHRY and SYGVKD. The CDR3 region has the DNA TGTACCATCAGTGAGGGGCGAAACCAAGAGACCCAGTACTTC. This sequence encodes CTISEGRNQETQYF.

On this clonotype itself: The junction shows a germline mismatch at one end, possibly a read error. The chain is built from TRBV7-8 and TRBJ2-3; possibly TRBD1 or TRBD2 for D (5 bases each). Germline V CDR1 and CDR2: SGHVS, FQNEAQ. This CDR3 is 16 amino acids long. The DNA for the CDR3 is TGTGCCAGCAGCGACAGAGGGGCAGTGGGCACAGATAAGCAGTATTTT. Its translation is CASSDRGAVGTDKQYF. The full variable domain, in which reference TRBV7-8 and TRBJ2-3 provide the parts outside the CDR3, is GAGVSQSPRYKVAKRGQDVALRCDPISGHVSLFWYQQALGQGPEFLTYFQNEAQLDKSGLPSDRFFAERPEGSVSTLKIQRTQQEDSAVYLCASSDRGAVGTDKQYFGPGTRLTVL.

This clonotype was counted a single time. A read error may be the cause here, since a much bigger clone is one base away. The rearrangement joins TRBV10-1 to TRBJ2-7; D may correspond to TRBD1 or TRBD2 (6 bases each). The germline CDR1 and CDR2 sequences are WNHNN and SYGVQD (reference sequence). The CDR3 has 16 residues. The CDR3 DNA reads as TGCGCCTCGCATGAAGTCAGGGGCGGAGGGAACTACGAGCGGTACTTC. Its protein product is CASHEVRGGGNYERYF.

This clonotype was counted a few times. This sequence joins TRBV4-1 and TRBJ2-2, with TRBD1 matching 9 bases. Germline loops: CDR1 MGHRA, CDR2 YSYEKL. Unmatched junction bases numbered 3, after V lost 4 bases and J lost 6 bases. CDR3 length: 14 residues. Here the CDR3 reads CASSRDRAAGELFF. CDR3 bases: TGCGCCAGCAGCCGGGACAGGGCAGCCGGGGAGCTGTTTTTT.

On this clonotype itself: A read error is possible here, since a much larger clone lies one base away. The chain employs TRBV29-1 and TRBJ2-3; 11 nucleotides match TRBD2. Germline assignment: CDR1 SQVTM and CDR2 ANQGSEA. The CDR3 covers 16 residues. The CDR3 coding sequence is TGCAACGTTATAACCGTGGGACTAGCGGTCACAGATACGCAGTATTTT. It codes for CNVITVGLAVTDTQYF.

As concerns this clonotype: At one boundary the junction diverges from the germline segment, which might be a read error. The genes are TRBV10-3 and TRBJ1-5, with D possibly TRBD1 on 6 matching bases. The CDR3 totals 13 residues. The germline gives CDR1 ENHRY, CDR2 SYGVKD. CDR3 bases: TGTGCCAACAGTGAAGACAGGTCTCAGCCCCAGCATTTT. This encodes CANSEDRSQPQHF.